The 17 T cell receptor beta chains given below trace back to one sample, sequenced in a study of PD-1 blockade in classical Hodgkin lymphoma. Time point reported: cycle 4 day 1 (C4D1), after 6 weeks of nivolumab. There was relapse after autologous stem cell transplantation in every patient, and there was variation in brentuximab vedotin exposure. Isolation of CD4+ T cells from thawed PBMCs was performed by magnetic negative selection. The protocol was immunoSEQ multiplex PCR, while the TCRdb copy is restricted to in-frame clones and leaves out a portion. The sample contains more than 25,000 clones, roughly 80% of which appear only once. Sample: CD4+ T cells from blood, taken before the fourth cycle of nivolumab. The receptors come from a human donor with classical Hodgkin lymphoma.

V usage is TRBV11-2 and J usage is TRBJ1-2; TRBD1 might be the D (6 bases). Germline-derived CDR1 and CDR2 are SGHAT and FQNNGV. Trimming took off 3 bases at V and 7 bases at J, with 12 bases between the two ends. The CDR3 is 13 amino acids. The CDR3 here is CASSLGAGTGYTF. DNA of the CDR3: TGTGCCAGCAGCTTGGGGGCAGGGACTGGCTACACCTTC.

This clone was picked up a small number of times. The rearrangement uses TRBV25-1 and TRBJ1-5; D not resolved. V was cut by 4 bases and J by 3 bases, with 16 bases left in between. The CDR3 has 16 amino acids. Germline CDR1 MGHDK, CDR2 SYGVNS. CDR3 amino acids: CASSGDRGNFNQPQHF. CDR3 bases: TGTGCCAGCAGTGGCGATCGAGGTAATTTCAATCAGCCCCAGCATTTT.

V usage is TRBV6-5 and J usage is TRBJ2-3; D might be TRBD1 or TRBD2, each matching 6 bases. The CDR3 loop spans 14 amino acids. The germline V gene has CDR1 MNHEY and CDR2 SVGAGI. Trimming shortened V by 4 bases and J by 1 base, and 9 bases separated the two germline ends. CDR3 protein: CASSFRGRTDTQYF. For the CDR3, the DNA is TGTGCCAGCAGTTTTCGGGGGCGCACAGATACGCAGTATTTT.

The chain employs TRBV5-1 and TRBJ2-2, with D tentatively TRBD2 (6 bases). V lost 1 base and J lost 5, with 12 bases in between. Germline loops: CDR1 SGHRS, CDR2 YFSETQ. The CDR3 spans 15 residues. CDR3 in amino acids: CASSLSGVGTGELFF. The CDR3 DNA sequence: TGCGCCAGCAGCTTGTCGGGGGTCGGGACCGGGGAGCTGTTTTTT.

The gene calls are TRBV5-4 and TRBJ1-6; 7 bases are a match to TRBD1. The germline V gene encodes CDR1 SGHNT and CDR2 YYREEE (reference sequence). The CDR3 spans 16 residues. V lost 0 bases to trimming and J lost 9 bases; unmatched junction nucleotides: 9. The CDR3: CASSLDGTALPSPLHF. The CDR3 nucleotides read TGTGCCAGCAGCTTGGACGGGACAGCCCTCCCTTCACCCCTCCACTTT.

The chain has TRBV5-1 and TRBJ1-2; 8 nucleotides align to TRBD1. The CDR3 has 15 residues. The V segment lost 0 bases and the J segment 2 bases; nucleotides outside the gene matches: 3. From germline, CDR1 is SGHRS and CDR2 YFSETQ. The CDR3 DNA is TGCGCCAGCAGCTTGGCGGACAGGGTGAACTATGGCTACACCTTC. Its translation: CASSLADRVNYGYTF.

This sequence joins TRBV5-5 and TRBJ2-7; possible D gene TRBD1, 6 bases. CDR3 length: 15 amino acids. CDR1 and CDR2 (germline): SGHKS, YYEKEE (reference sequence). V shed 4 bases and J shed 2 bases, with 16 bases lying between them. CDR3 DNA sequence: TGTGCCAGCAGCCAAACCCCAGGGGATACCTACGAGCAGTACTTC. Encoded protein: CASSQTPGDTYEQYF.

This clone has a handful of counts. The rearrangement uses TRBV7-9 and TRBJ1-6; 7 bases line up with TRBD1. The CDR3 sequence is 17 residues long. Germline CDR1 is SEHNR and CDR2 is FQNEAQ (reference sequence). Trimming at V came to 6 bases and at J to 6 bases, leaving 14 bases not matched to a gene. CDR3 sequence: CASSRPTGTMGNSPLHF. The CDR3 bases are TGTGCCAGCAGTCGCCCGACAGGGACCATGGGTAATTCACCCCTCCACTTT.

The chain joins TRBV5-1 to TRBJ1-1; TRBD1 is a possible D gene (5 bases). Per the germline V gene, CDR1 is SGHRS and CDR2 is YFSETQ. The ends were cut back, 0 bases at V and 5 bases at J, with 11 bases in the middle. CDR3 size: 14 residues. CDR3 sequence: CASSLDKGRTEAFF. CDR3 nucleotides: TGCGCCAGCAGCTTGGACAAGGGGCGGACTGAAGCTTTCTTT. Using reference TRBV5-1 and TRBJ1-1 for the parts outside the CDR3, the full variable domain is KAGVTQTPRYLIKTRGQQVTLSCSPISGHRSVSWYQQTPGQGLQFLFEYFSETQRNKGNFPGRFSGRQFSNSRSEMNVSTLELGDSALYLCASSLDKGRTEAFFGQGTRLTVV.

The chain couples TRBV12-5 to TRBJ2-2, with D uncertain. CDR1 LGHNT and CDR2 FRNRAP come from the germline V gene. V lost 0 bases and J 5 bases, leaving 4 bases between the germline ends. CDR3 size: 13 residues. In DNA form, the CDR3 reads TGTGCTAGTGGTTTGGTACTGACCGGGGAGCTGTTTTTT. As protein: CASGLVLTGELFF. The whole variable domain, remainder taken from reference TRBV12-5 and TRBJ2-2, is DARVTQTPRHKVTEMGQEVTMRCQPILGHNTVFWYRQTMMQGLELLAYFRNRAPLDDSGMPKDRFSAEMPDATLATLKIQPSEPRDSAVYFCASGLVLTGELFFGEGSRLTVL.

The J gene is TRBJ2-7, the V gene TRBV11-2, with D possibly called TRBD1 or TRBD2 (6 bases each). The CDR3 has 16 residues. V was cut by 4 bases and J by 2 bases, with 18 bases left in between. Germline values: CDR1 SGHAT, CDR2 FQNNGV. The CDR3 coding sequence is TGTGCCAGCAGCTCCCGACTTGGAGGGGGAACCTACGAGCAGTACTTC. Its protein product is CASSSRLGGGTYEQYF.

J is TRBJ1-4 and V is TRBV11-2, with D maybe TRBD1 (5 bases). The ends were cut back, 5 bases at V and 7 bases at J, with 14 bases in the middle. The length of the CDR3 is 14 residues. Germline V gene sequence: CDR1 SGHAT, CDR2 FQNNGV. CDR3 residues: CASSLRDWSEKLFF. The DNA for the CDR3 is TGTGCCAGCAGCCTGCGGGACTGGTCTGAAAAACTGTTTTTT.

This clone was detected once. The chain recombines TRBV2 with TRBJ2-7; weak D call: TRBD1 (6 bases). This CDR3 spans 13 amino acids. The V end was cut by 9 bases, the J end by 0 bases, with 12 bases between. Per the germline V gene, CDR1 is SNHLY and CDR2 is FYNNEI. Here the CDR3 reads CARGTSSSYEQYF. DNA of the CDR3: TGTGCCAGGGGGACATCGAGCTCCTACGAGCAGTACTTC.

This clone appeared once. The V gene is TRBV10-3, the J gene TRBJ2-3; D may be TRBD2 (7 bases). V was trimmed by 0 bases and J by 2 bases, leaving 12 bases between them. Germline loops: CDR1 ENHRY, CDR2 SYGVKD. The CDR3 totals 16 residues. Here the CDR3 DNA reads TGTGCCATCAGTGAGTCGACCGGGGGGCTCACAGATACGCAGTATTTT. The encoded protein is CAISESTGGLTDTQYF.

This chain joins TRBV6-6 and TRBJ1-1; 7 nucleotides line up with TRBD1. The length of the CDR3 is 13 residues. V shed 5 bases, J shed 8 bases, and the junction held 8 bases outside the gene matches. Germline V gene data show CDR1 as MNHNY and CDR2 as SVGAGI (reference sequence). The CDR3 loop reads CASSDHDRVEAFF. CDR3 sequence (DNA): TGTGCCAGCAGTGACCACGACAGGGTGGAAGCTTTCTTT.

This chain connects TRBV5-1 to TRBJ1-1; D unclear. Germline loops: CDR1 SGHRS, CDR2 YFSETQ. The CDR3 length is 15 residues. The germline V and J ends were trimmed by 0 bases and 1 base, with 10 bases remaining between them. CDR3: CASSLAGSGNTEAFF. The DNA of the CDR3 is TGCGCCAGCAGCTTGGCCGGGTCGGGGAACACTGAAGCTTTCTTT.

The chain uses TRBV7-8 and TRBJ2-5, with D perhaps given as TRBD1 or TRBD2 (5 bases each). The V gene lost 4 bases and the J gene lost 4 bases, with 10 bases spanning the gap. This CDR3 is built from 13 residues. Germline V gene sequence: CDR1 SGHVS, CDR2 FQNEAQ. The DNA of the CDR3 is TGTGCCAGCAGCTCCGGGACCGCAGAGACCCAGTACTTC. This sequence encodes CASSSGTAETQYF. Complete variable domain (other parts from reference TRBV7-8 and TRBJ2-5): GAGVSQSPRYKVAKRGQDVALRCDPISGHVSLFWYQQALGQGPEFLTYFQNEAQLDKSGLPSDRFFAERPEGSVSTLKIQRTQQEDSAVYLCASSSGTAETQYFGPGTRLLVL.